The sample holds many counts of the clone carrying this T cell receptor (beta chain). Its antigen is unidentified. These data belong to a study of T-cell memory formation after mild COVID-19. The CDR3 is 16 residues long. Losses at the gene ends were 3 bases for V and 1 base for J; bases not matched to a gene: 6. Germline V gene sequence: CDR1 MDHEN, CDR2 SYDVKM. UMIs and sample barcodes were carried by the TCR alpha and TCR beta cDNA libraries that 5'RACE produced using constant-segment primers. TCRdb passed the 5' RACE reads through MiXCR, listing each CDR3 protein once. In the table there are hundreds of thousands of distinct CDR3 sequences, approximately 14% of which are singletons. Findings and caveats of the study: Day 15 to 85 contracting clones showed balanced CD4/CD8; day 15 to 37 expanders favored CD4+. The finding that pre-infection memory included some responding clones suggested that cross-reactive memory joined. Among CD4+ contracting clones, most were CM and EM, and CD8+ ones EMRA.

The chain has TRBV28 and TRBJ2-3, with 8 bases identical to TRBD2. The source material was PBMCs or a T cell subset sorted from them (not recorded which). The sequence was obtained from a young man who had mild COVID-19 (a few samples of this study predate the infection). Cell type and time point are not known. The CDR3 bases are TGTGCCAGCAGTTTGGGGTCAGCGGGGGGCACAGATACGCAGTATTTT. It is translated as CASSLGSAGGTDTQYF.